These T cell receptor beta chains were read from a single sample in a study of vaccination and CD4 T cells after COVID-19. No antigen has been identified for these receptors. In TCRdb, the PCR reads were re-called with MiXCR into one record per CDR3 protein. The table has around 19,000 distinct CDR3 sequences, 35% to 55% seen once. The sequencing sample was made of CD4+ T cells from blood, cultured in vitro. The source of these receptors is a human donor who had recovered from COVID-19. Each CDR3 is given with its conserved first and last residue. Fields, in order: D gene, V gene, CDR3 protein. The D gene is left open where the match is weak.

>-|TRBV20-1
CSAIPTRADVYGYTF
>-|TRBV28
CASSFERPLNQPQHF
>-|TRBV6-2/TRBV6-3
CASRNAGAERNQPQHF
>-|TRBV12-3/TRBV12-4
CASSFTLDQPQHF
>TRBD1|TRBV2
CASSDTDRGKGDYGYTF
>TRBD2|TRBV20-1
CSAAGGPATDTQYF
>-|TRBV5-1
CASSLALSTDTQYF
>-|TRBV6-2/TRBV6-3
CASRRNAGGGSYNEQSF
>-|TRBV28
CASSYDGFSNQPQHF
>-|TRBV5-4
CASSLYTSGGETQYF
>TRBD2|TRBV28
CASNSRLAAYTGELFF
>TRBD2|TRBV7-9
CASSAYWTSGGATDTQYF
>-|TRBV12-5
CARRPSGMDEQYF
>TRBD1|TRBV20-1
CSLHRGRGGYTF
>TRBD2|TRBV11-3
CASSPGLAGGPPADTQYF
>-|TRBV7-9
CASSSPRGPANSPLHF
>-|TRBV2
CASSLEGSNQPQHF
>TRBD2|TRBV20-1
CSATSAGGLLNTGELFF
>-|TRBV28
CASTPDRAYGYTF
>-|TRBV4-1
CASSQDWALGNTQYF
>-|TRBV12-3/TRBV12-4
CASSFRMKGAEAFF
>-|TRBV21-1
CASSTQGDQPQHF
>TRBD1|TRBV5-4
CASSWNRGNRGANVLTF
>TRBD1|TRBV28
CASSSRDRVNSPLHF
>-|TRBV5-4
CASSLERENSGANVLTF
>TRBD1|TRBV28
CASRRTGGSYEQYF
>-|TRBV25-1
CASSEYEETQYF
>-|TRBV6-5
CASSYSGHGLTSNQPQHF
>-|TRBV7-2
CASSLYSVGEAFF
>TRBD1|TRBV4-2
CASSHQDRTGYTF
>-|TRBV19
CASSIGRLDTEAFF
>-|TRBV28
CASSIGQRTDTQYF
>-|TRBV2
CASSEQGVSSPLHF
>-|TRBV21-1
CASSPDRNANYGYTF
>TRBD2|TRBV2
CASRLAGPGELFF
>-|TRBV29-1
CSVEIVRYQPQHF
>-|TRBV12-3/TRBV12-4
CASSSTWGTASYEQYF
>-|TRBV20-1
CSASRQGGELFF
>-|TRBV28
CASSSTQGGLDIQYF
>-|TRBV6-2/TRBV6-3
CASKSDGPREQYF
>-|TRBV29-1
CSVRGQNTEAFF
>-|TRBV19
CASSIGTQNTEAFF
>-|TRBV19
CASRLGSTNEKLFF